This T cell receptor beta chain was profiled in a study of T cell responses to AZD1222 COVID-19 vaccine. Whole-study context: Recipients boosted at about 4 weeks or about 12 weeks are pooled.

This table comes from immunoSEQ multiplex PCR, and its TCRdb copy is limited to in-frame clones, with some not included. The table records 120,000 or so clones, about 90% of them present only once. In germline, CDR1 is LNHDA, CDR2 SQIVND (reference sequence). The J segment lost 2 bases and the V segment lost 5 bases, leaving 2 bases of the junction unmatched. This CDR3 has 13 residues. This clone was seen many times. The chain joins TRBV19 to TRBJ2-7; 8 bases line up with TRBD1. This TCR was recovered from an adult in good health. Sequences were derived from peripheral blood, sampled on day 0 of AZD1222 vaccination. The CDR3 DNA reads TGTGCCAGTAGTGGGGGACAGGCCTACGAGCAGTACTTC. This gives the protein CASSGGQAYEQYF.